Listed below are T cell receptor beta chains from one sample, sequenced in a study of T cell changes during pregnancy in multiple sclerosis. Assay used: immunoSEQ multiplex PCR; TCRdb lists only in-frame clones, some missing. The data show about 100,000 clones, more than 85% seen once. The sequencing here drew on peripheral blood, taken in the second trimester of pregnancy. All receptors come from a female donor with multiple sclerosis, enrolled in a pregnancy study. CDR3s include the opening cysteine and the closing phenylalanine or tryptophan. The order of the fields is D gene, clone size, J gene, V gene, CDR3 protein, CDR3 DNA. The D gene is left open where the match is weak. Size is stated for part of the rows, as once, few or many counts, or as a class when the clone is expanded.

d_gene: .; abundance: .; j_gene: TRBJ2-7; v_gene: TRBV12-5; CDR3aa: CASGLFTVRTNEQYF; CDR3nt: TGTGCTAGTGGTTTGTTCACGGTTAGAACCAACGAGCAGTACTTC
d_gene: TRBD2; abundance: .; j_gene: TRBJ2-5; v_gene: TRBV29-1; CDR3aa: CSAGLAGERTQYF; CDR3nt: TGCAGCGCCGGACTAGCGGGAGAGAGAACCCAGTACTTC
d_gene: .; abundance: .; j_gene: TRBJ1-2; v_gene: TRBV7-8; CDR3aa: CASSLALRSGYTF; CDR3nt: TGTGCCAGCAGCTTAGCCCTGCGGAGTGGCTACACCTTC
d_gene: .; abundance: .; j_gene: TRBJ2-1; v_gene: TRBV6-1; CDR3aa: CASSAYIEQFF; CDR3nt: TGTGCCAGCAGTGCGTACATTGAGCAGTTCTTC
d_gene: TRBD1; abundance: .; j_gene: TRBJ1-2; v_gene: TRBV7-8; CDR3aa: CASSRGDRVADGYTF; CDR3nt: TGTGCCAGCAGCCGAGGGGACAGGGTGGCTGATGGCTACACCTTC
d_gene: TRBD1; abundance: .; j_gene: TRBJ2-6; v_gene: TRBV7-2; CDR3aa: CASSRQGSGANVLTF; CDR3nt: TGTGCCAGCAGTCGACAGGGATCTGGGGCCAACGTCCTGACTTTC
d_gene: TRBD1; abundance: .; j_gene: TRBJ2-2; v_gene: TRBV2; CDR3aa: CASSLRQGSTGELFF; CDR3nt: TGTGCCAGCAGTCTACGACAGGGGAGCACCGGGGAGCTGTTTTTT
d_gene: .; abundance: .; j_gene: TRBJ2-7; v_gene: TRBV27; CDR3aa: CASSPAGGTYEQYF; CDR3nt: TGTGCCAGCAGTCCCGCAGGGGGGACTTACGAGCAGTACTTC
d_gene: .; abundance: .; j_gene: TRBJ2-7; v_gene: TRBV28; CDR3aa: CASRSTGKEQYF; CDR3nt: TGTGCCAGCAGGTCTACAGGGAAGGAGCAGTACTTC
d_gene: .; abundance: .; j_gene: TRBJ1-2; v_gene: TRBV28; CDR3aa: CASSQGQQGGYTF; CDR3nt: TGTGCCAGCAGCCAAGGACAGCAGGGGGGCTACACCTTC
d_gene: TRBD2; abundance: .; j_gene: TRBJ2-1; v_gene: TRBV5-6; CDR3aa: CASRGGGEGGRFEQFF; CDR3nt: TGTGCCAGCAGGGGCGGGGGCGAGGGCGGGAGGTTTGAGCAGTTCTTC
d_gene: .; abundance: .; j_gene: TRBJ2-1; v_gene: TRBV9; CDR3aa: CASSASGGATYNEQFF; CDR3nt: TGTGCCAGCAGCGCCTCGGGCGGGGCGACCTACAATGAGCAGTTCTTC
d_gene: .; abundance: .; j_gene: TRBJ1-1; v_gene: TRBV5-1; CDR3aa: CASSLQGLEAFF; CDR3nt: TGCGCCAGCAGCCTCCAGGGACTTGAAGCTTTCTTT
d_gene: .; abundance: .; j_gene: TRBJ1-5; v_gene: TRBV19; CDR3aa: CASRGGDLPARPQHF; CDR3nt: TGTGCCAGTAGAGGGGGGGACCTCCCCGCCAGGCCCCAGCATTTT
d_gene: .; abundance: .; j_gene: TRBJ1-1; v_gene: TRBV7-9; CDR3aa: CASSSGIQTEAFF; CDR3nt: TGTGCCAGCAGCTCAGGGATTCAGACTGAAGCTTTCTTT
d_gene: TRBD1; abundance: .; j_gene: TRBJ2-7; v_gene: TRBV11-2; CDR3aa: CASSLVTGTGGFYEQYF; CDR3nt: TGTGCCAGCAGCTTAGTCACTGGGACAGGGGGCTTCTACGAGCAGTACTTC
d_gene: TRBD2; abundance: .; j_gene: TRBJ2-7; v_gene: TRBV9; CDR3aa: CASSQFGTSGLYEQYF; CDR3nt: TGTGCCAGCAGCCAATTCGGGACTAGCGGACTCTACGAGCAGTACTTC
d_gene: TRBD2; abundance: .; j_gene: TRBJ2-3; v_gene: TRBV7-2; CDR3aa: CASSLRFVGGRRYSDTQYF; CDR3nt: TGTGCCAGCAGCTTACGATTCGTTGGCGGGAGACGTTATTCAGATACGCAGTATTTT
d_gene: .; abundance: .; j_gene: TRBJ2-5; v_gene: TRBV29-1; CDR3aa: CSVDGAGQETQYF; CDR3nt: TGCAGCGTTGATGGGGCAGGCCAAGAGACCCAGTACTTC
d_gene: .; abundance: .; j_gene: TRBJ2-7; v_gene: TRBV11-2; CDR3aa: CASSLASYEQYF; CDR3nt: TGTGCCAGCAGCTTAGCTTCCTACGAGCAGTACTTC
d_gene: .; abundance: .; j_gene: TRBJ1-4; v_gene: TRBV6-5; CDR3aa: CASSWGRMGEKLFF; CDR3nt: TGTGCCAGCAGCTGGGGGCGAATGGGTGAAAAACTGTTTTTT
d_gene: TRBD1; abundance: .; j_gene: TRBJ1-1; v_gene: TRBV5-1; CDR3aa: CASSLVGTGNTEAFF; CDR3nt: TGCGCCAGCAGCTTGGTAGGGACAGGGAACACTGAAGCTTTCTTT
d_gene: TRBD2; abundance: .; j_gene: TRBJ2-2; v_gene: TRBV27; CDR3aa: CASSSNLAGGLGELFF; CDR3nt: TGTGCCAGCAGTTCAAATCTAGCGGGAGGGTTGGGGGAGCTGTTTTTT
d_gene: TRBD2; abundance: .; j_gene: TRBJ2-7; v_gene: TRBV5-4; CDR3aa: CASSLAGGWPYEQYF; CDR3nt: TGTGCCAGCAGCTTGGCGGGGGGTTGGCCCTACGAGCAGTACTTC
d_gene: TRBD2; abundance: once; j_gene: TRBJ2-3; v_gene: TRBV19; CDR3aa: CASSSGRAVTDTQYF; CDR3nt: TGTGCCAGTAGTAGCGGGAGGGCCGTAACAGATACGCAGTATTTT
d_gene: TRBD2; abundance: .; j_gene: TRBJ2-7; v_gene: TRBV7-6; CDR3aa: CASSLSPSGTSYEQYF; CDR3nt: TGTGCCAGCAGCTTATCACCTAGCGGGACATCCTACGAGCAGTACTTC
d_gene: TRBD2; abundance: .; j_gene: TRBJ2-7; v_gene: TRBV11-2; CDR3aa: CASSTQTNLAGRLYEQYF; CDR3nt: TGTGCCAGCAGCACCCAAACGAACCTAGCGGGGCGCTTGTACGAGCAGTACTTC
d_gene: .; abundance: .; j_gene: TRBJ2-7; v_gene: TRBV7-8; CDR3aa: CASSGSSSTTSQYF; CDR3nt: TGTGCCAGCAGCGGTTCTAGCTCAACTACATCGCAGTACTTC
d_gene: .; abundance: .; j_gene: TRBJ2-1; v_gene: TRBV5-4; CDR3aa: CASTRDGRGDYNEQFF; CDR3nt: TGTGCCAGCACCCGAGACGGGAGAGGGGACTACAATGAGCAGTTCTTC
d_gene: .; abundance: .; j_gene: TRBJ1-4; v_gene: TRBV2; CDR3aa: CASSVHQEGKLFF; CDR3nt: TGTGCCAGCAGTGTTCACCAGGAAGGAAAACTGTTTTTT
d_gene: .; abundance: .; j_gene: TRBJ1-4; v_gene: TRBV29-1; CDR3aa: CSARPGSTNEKLFF; CDR3nt: TGCAGCGCTAGGCCTGGGTCAACTAATGAAAAACTGTTTTTT
d_gene: TRBD1; abundance: .; j_gene: TRBJ2-3; v_gene: TRBV7-9; CDR3aa: CASSVDRGGTDTQYF; CDR3nt: TGTGCCAGCAGCGTCGACAGGGGGGGCACAGATACGCAGTATTTT
d_gene: .; abundance: .; j_gene: TRBJ2-5; v_gene: TRBV2; CDR3aa: CASSSGTYQETQYF; CDR3nt: TGTGCCAGCAGTTCCGGGACTTACCAAGAGACCCAGTACTTC
d_gene: TRBD2; abundance: .; j_gene: TRBJ2-1; v_gene: TRBV7-9; CDR3aa: CASSLHTSGRANEQFF; CDR3nt: TGTGCCAGCAGCTTGCACACTAGCGGGAGGGCCAATGAGCAGTTCTTC
d_gene: .; abundance: .; j_gene: TRBJ2-7; v_gene: TRBV7-9; CDR3aa: CASSSGSTYEQYF; CDR3nt: TGTGCCAGCAGCTCCGGGTCAACCTACGAGCAGTACTTC
d_gene: TRBD2; abundance: .; j_gene: TRBJ2-5; v_gene: TRBV14; CDR3aa: CASSHWTSEETQYF; CDR3nt: TGTGCCAGCAGCCATTGGACTAGCGAAGAGACCCAGTACTTC
d_gene: .; abundance: .; j_gene: TRBJ2-1; v_gene: TRBV9; CDR3aa: CASSVNRNEQFF; CDR3nt: TGTGCCAGCAGCGTAAATCGTAATGAGCAGTTCTTC
d_gene: .; abundance: once; j_gene: TRBJ2-1; v_gene: TRBV7-9; CDR3aa: CASSLLDRGNEQFF; CDR3nt: TGTGCCAGCAGCCTCCTCGATCGGGGGAATGAGCAGTTCTTC
d_gene: TRBD2; abundance: .; j_gene: TRBJ2-1; v_gene: TRBV28; CDR3aa: CASSLLAGAYNEQFF; CDR3nt: TGTGCCAGCAGCCTTCTAGCGGGAGCCTACAATGAGCAGTTCTTC
d_gene: TRBD2; abundance: .; j_gene: TRBJ2-3; v_gene: TRBV6-1; CDR3aa: CASSDPSEAGPPDTQYF; CDR3nt: TGTGCCAGCAGTGACCCCTCTGAAGCGGGACCCCCGGATACGCAGTATTTT
d_gene: .; abundance: .; j_gene: TRBJ2-3; v_gene: TRBV19; CDR3aa: CASSTLPSATTDTQYF; CDR3nt: TGTGCCAGTAGTACCCTACCTAGCGCAACCACAGATACGCAGTATTTT
d_gene: TRBD1; abundance: once; j_gene: TRBJ1-5; v_gene: TRBV5-1; CDR3aa: CASSPGQNQPQHF; CDR3nt: TGCGCCAGCAGCCCGGGACAGAATCAGCCCCAGCATTTT
d_gene: .; abundance: .; j_gene: TRBJ2-3; v_gene: TRBV5-6; CDR3aa: CASSLLTPDTQYF; CDR3nt: TGTGCCAGCAGCTTGCTAACGCCAGATACGCAGTATTTT
d_gene: .; abundance: .; j_gene: TRBJ2-6; v_gene: TRBV27; CDR3aa: CASSLDRSGANVLTF; CDR3nt: TGTGCCAGCAGTTTAGACAGGTCTGGGGCCAACGTCCTGACTTTC
d_gene: TRBD1; abundance: .; j_gene: TRBJ2-1; v_gene: TRBV7-8; CDR3aa: CASSFPVDRGHYNEQFF; CDR3nt: TGTGCCAGCAGCTTCCCGGTGGACAGGGGGCATTACAATGAGCAGTTCTTC
d_gene: TRBD1; abundance: .; j_gene: TRBJ2-2; v_gene: TRBV19; CDR3aa: CASSMVGTAHGELFF; CDR3nt: TGTGCCAGTAGTATGGTCGGGACAGCGCACGGGGAGCTGTTTTTT
d_gene: .; abundance: few; j_gene: TRBJ1-2; v_gene: TRBV4-2; CDR3aa: CASSQAGSGYTF; CDR3nt: TGTGCCAGCAGCCAGGCGGGGTCTGGCTACACCTTC
d_gene: .; abundance: .; j_gene: TRBJ2-1; v_gene: TRBV9; CDR3aa: CASSVEASSHNEQFF; CDR3nt: TGTGCCAGCAGCGTAGAAGCATCAAGTCACAATGAGCAGTTCTTC
d_gene: .; abundance: .; j_gene: TRBJ2-7; v_gene: TRBV5-1; CDR3aa: CASNVGGGSMAYEQYF; CDR3nt: TGCGCCAGCAATGTGGGGGGCGGGAGTATGGCCTACGAGCAGTACTTC
d_gene: .; abundance: .; j_gene: TRBJ2-3; v_gene: TRBV19; CDR3aa: CASSPSTDTQYF; CDR3nt: TGTGCCAGTAGTCCTTCCACAGATACGCAGTATTTT
d_gene: .; abundance: .; j_gene: TRBJ1-2; v_gene: TRBV6-1; CDR3aa: CASSESSHSFNYGYTF; CDR3nt: TGTGCCAGCAGTGAATCGAGTCATAGCTTTAACTATGGCTACACCTTC
d_gene: .; abundance: .; j_gene: TRBJ2-1; v_gene: TRBV5-1; CDR3aa: CASRAASSYNEQFF; CDR3nt: TGCGCCAGCAGGGCCGCAAGCTCCTACAATGAGCAGTTCTTC
d_gene: TRBD1; abundance: .; j_gene: TRBJ2-5; v_gene: TRBV11-2; CDR3aa: CASSHLGGSGETQYF; CDR3nt: TGTGCCAGCAGTCATTTAGGGGGCTCTGGAGAGACCCAGTACTTC
d_gene: TRBD2; abundance: .; j_gene: TRBJ2-1; v_gene: TRBV28; CDR3aa: CASTGGTSGTYNEQFF; CDR3nt: TGTGCCAGCACGGGAGGGACTAGCGGGACCTACAATGAGCAGTTCTTC
d_gene: .; abundance: .; j_gene: TRBJ2-7; v_gene: TRBV6-5; CDR3aa: CASSYSGADEQYF; CDR3nt: TGTGCCAGCAGTTACTCTGGGGCAGACGAGCAGTACTTC
d_gene: .; abundance: once; j_gene: TRBJ2-3; v_gene: TRBV28; CDR3aa: CATRSPRGPSTDTQYF; CDR3nt: TGTGCCACGCGGTCCCCCCGGGGTCCTAGCACAGATACGCAGTATTTT
d_gene: TRBD1; abundance: .; j_gene: TRBJ2-1; v_gene: TRBV6-1; CDR3aa: CASSALTGADNEQFF; CDR3nt: TGTGCCAGCAGTGCGTTGACAGGGGCGGACAATGAGCAGTTCTTC
d_gene: TRBD2; abundance: .; j_gene: TRBJ2-3; v_gene: TRBV27; CDR3aa: CAWGGAGDSDTQYF; CDR3nt: TGTGCCTGGGGCGGGGCGGGAGATTCAGATACGCAGTATTTT